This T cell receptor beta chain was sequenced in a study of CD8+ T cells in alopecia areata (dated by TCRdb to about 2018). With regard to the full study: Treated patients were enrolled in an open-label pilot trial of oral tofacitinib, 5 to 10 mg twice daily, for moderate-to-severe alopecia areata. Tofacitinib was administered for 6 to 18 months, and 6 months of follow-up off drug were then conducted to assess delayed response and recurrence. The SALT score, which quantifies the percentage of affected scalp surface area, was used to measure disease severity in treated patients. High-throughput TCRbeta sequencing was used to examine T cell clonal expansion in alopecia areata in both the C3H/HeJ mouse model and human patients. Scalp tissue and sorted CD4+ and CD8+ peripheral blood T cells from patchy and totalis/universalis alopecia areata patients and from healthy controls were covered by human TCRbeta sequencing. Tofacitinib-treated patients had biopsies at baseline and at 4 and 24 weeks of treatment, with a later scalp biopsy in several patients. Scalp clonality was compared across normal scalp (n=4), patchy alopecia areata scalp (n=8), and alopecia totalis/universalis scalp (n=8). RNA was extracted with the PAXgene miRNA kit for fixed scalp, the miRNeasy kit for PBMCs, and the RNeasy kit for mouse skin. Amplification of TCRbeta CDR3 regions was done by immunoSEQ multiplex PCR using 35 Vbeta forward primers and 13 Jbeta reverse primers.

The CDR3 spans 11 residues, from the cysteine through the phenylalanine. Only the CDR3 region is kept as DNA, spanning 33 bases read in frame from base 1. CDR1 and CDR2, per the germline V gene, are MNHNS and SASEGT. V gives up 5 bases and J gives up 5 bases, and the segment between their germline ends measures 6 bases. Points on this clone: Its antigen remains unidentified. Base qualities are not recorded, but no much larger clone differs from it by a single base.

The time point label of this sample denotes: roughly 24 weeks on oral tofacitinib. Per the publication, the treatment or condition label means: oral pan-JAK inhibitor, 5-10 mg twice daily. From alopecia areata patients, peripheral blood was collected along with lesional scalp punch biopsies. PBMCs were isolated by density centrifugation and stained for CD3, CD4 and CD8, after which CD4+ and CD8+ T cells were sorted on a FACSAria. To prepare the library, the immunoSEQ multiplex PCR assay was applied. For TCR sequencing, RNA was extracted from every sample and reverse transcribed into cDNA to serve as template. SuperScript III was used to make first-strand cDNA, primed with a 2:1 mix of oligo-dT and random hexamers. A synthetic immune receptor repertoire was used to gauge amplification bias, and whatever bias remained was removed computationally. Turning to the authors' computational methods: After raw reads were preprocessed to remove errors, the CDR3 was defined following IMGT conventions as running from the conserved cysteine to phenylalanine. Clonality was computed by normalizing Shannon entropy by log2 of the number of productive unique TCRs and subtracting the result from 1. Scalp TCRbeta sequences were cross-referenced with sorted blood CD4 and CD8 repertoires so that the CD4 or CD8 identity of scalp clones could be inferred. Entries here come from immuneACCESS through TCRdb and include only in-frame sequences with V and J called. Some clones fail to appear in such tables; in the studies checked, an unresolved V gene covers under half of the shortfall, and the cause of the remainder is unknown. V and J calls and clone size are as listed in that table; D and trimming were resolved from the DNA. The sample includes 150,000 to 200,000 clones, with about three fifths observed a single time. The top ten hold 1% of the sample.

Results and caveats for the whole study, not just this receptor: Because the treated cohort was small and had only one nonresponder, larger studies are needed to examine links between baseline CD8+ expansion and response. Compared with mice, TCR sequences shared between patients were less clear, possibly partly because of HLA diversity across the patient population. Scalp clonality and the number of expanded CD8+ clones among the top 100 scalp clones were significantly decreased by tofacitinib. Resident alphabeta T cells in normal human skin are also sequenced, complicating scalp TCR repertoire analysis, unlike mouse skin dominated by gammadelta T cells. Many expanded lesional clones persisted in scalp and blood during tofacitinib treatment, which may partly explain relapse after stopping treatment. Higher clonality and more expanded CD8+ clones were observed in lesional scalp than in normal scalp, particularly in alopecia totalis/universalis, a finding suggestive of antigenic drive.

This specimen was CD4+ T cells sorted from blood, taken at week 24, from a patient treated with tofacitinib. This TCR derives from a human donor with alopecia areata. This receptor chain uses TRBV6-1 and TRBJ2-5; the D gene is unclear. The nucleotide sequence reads TGTGCCAGCAGTCCCGGGGAGACCCAGTACTTC. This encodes CASSPGETQYF.